This T cell receptor beta chain was captured by sequencing in a study of human T cells and chemical hapten exposure. As for the study in general: Patches that contained 0.01% DPC were applied to the upper back and read at 6 days.

Time point specified: pre-sensitization, week 0. Treatment here: therapeutic diphenylcyclopropenone sensitization with weekly scalp DPC. The donor pool consisted of alopecia patients aged 18 to 70 years, considered suitable for DPC. From whole blood left unfractionated, total RNA was extracted. This clonotype occurred many times. As handled by the study authors: A per-sample median of about 100,000 TCRs was observed, with counts ranging from about 20,000 to 750,000. One entry per CDR3 protein results from TCRdb running MiXCR on the RACE reads. TCRdb's processing, not the study's, gives the V and J calls here. The sample lists some 300,000 distinct CDR3 sequences, about 5% occurring once. This specimen was whole blood, taken in connection with sensitization to the hapten diphenylcyclopropenone (DPC). The TCR originated in a young woman with alopecia areata. Some clones in this sample may be carry-over from other donors' samples.

CDR3 in amino acids: CASRFELLADTQYF. The DNA of the CDR3 is TGCGCCAGCAGGTTTGAGCTTCTGGCAGATACGCAGTATTTT. J is TRBJ2-3 and V is TRBV5-1; D unresolved. CDR3 length: 14 amino acids. V was clipped by 5 bases and J by 4 bases, with 14 bases between them. Germline lookup yields CDR1 SGHRS and CDR2 YFSETQ.